This T cell receptor beta chain was sequenced in a study of blood T cell repertoires in COVID-19. About the research overall: The cDNA or gDNA used as material had been derived from T cells, B-cell-depleted T cells, or PBMCs.

Germline CDR1 SGHAT, CDR2 FQNNGV. Trimming left V 6 bases short and J 7 bases short, with 12 bases between. This CDR3 region has 13 residues. The assay was immunoSEQ multiplex PCR, and TCRdb's table has in-frame clones only and misses some. The sample includes about 220,000 clones, 65% to 90% seen only once; the top ten take roughly a tenth. The specimen was peripheral blood. The clonotype comes from a man aged 45-65 years with active or convalescent COVID-19. The chain recombines TRBV11-2 with TRBJ1-4; tentatively, D is TRBD1 (5 bases). The CDR3 nucleotides are TGTGCCAGCAGGGAACTGGGGGGTGAAAAACTGTTTTTT. It encodes CASRELGGEKLFF.